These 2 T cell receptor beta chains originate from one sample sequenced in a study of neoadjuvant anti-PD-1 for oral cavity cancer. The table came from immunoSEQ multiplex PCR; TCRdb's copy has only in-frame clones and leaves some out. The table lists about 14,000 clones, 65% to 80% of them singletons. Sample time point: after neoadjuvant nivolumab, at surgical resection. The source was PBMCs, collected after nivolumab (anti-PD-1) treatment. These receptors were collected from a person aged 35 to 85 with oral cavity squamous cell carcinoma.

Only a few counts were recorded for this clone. CDR3: CASSFALTGLSNEKLFF. CDR3 coding DNA: TGCGCCAGCAGCTTCGCCTTGACAGGGTTGTCTAATGAAAAACTGTTTTTT. The J gene is TRBJ1-4, the V gene TRBV5-1; 7 positions agree with TRBD1. CDR1 is SGHRS and CDR2 is YFSETQ in the germline V gene. The CDR3 contains 17 residues. V lost 2 bases, J lost 3 bases, and 10 bases stayed unmatched.

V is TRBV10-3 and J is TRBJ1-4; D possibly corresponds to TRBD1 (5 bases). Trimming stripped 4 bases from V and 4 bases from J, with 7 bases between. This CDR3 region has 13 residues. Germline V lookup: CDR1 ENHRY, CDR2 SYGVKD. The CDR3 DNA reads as TGTGCCATCAGTGTACAGGTTAATGAAAAACTGTTTTTT. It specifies CAISVQVNEKLFF.